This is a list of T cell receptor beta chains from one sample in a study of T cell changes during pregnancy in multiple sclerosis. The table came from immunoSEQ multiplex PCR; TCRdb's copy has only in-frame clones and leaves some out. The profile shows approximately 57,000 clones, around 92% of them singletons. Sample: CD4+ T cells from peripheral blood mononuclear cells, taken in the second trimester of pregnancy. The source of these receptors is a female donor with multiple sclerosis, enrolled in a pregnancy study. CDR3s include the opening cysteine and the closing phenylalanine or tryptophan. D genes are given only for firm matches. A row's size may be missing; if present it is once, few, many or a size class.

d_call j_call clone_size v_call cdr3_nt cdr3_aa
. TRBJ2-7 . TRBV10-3 TGTGCCATCAGTGGTACGGGAGAGACCTACGAGCAGTACTTC CAISGTGETYEQYF
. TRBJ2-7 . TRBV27 TGTGCCAGCAGGAACCTACGGGGGATGCCCTACGAGCAGTACTTC CASRNLRGMPYEQYF
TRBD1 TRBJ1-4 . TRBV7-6 TGTGCCAGCAGCTGGGGACAGCCTAATGAAAAACTGTTTTTT CASSWGQPNEKLFF
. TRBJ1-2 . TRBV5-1 TGCGCCAGCAGCACTCACGGAGAGGACTATGGCTACACCTTC CASSTHGEDYGYTF
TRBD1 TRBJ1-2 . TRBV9 TGTGCCAGCAGCTCCGGGACAGCACCTAACTATGGCTACACCTTC CASSSGTAPNYGYTF
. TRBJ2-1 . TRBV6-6 TGTGCCAGCAGTTCCCACGGCAATGAGCAGTTCTTC CASSSHGNEQFF
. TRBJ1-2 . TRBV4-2 TGTGCCAGCAGCCAAGACCCCGGGACTGCGTCCCTCTATGGCTACACCTTC CASSQDPGTASLYGYTF
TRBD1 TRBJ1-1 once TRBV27 TGTGCCAGCAGGTTAGGACAGGAAGATAACACTGAAGCTTTCTTT CASRLGQEDNTEAFF
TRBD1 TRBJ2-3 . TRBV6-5 TGTGCCAGCAGCCGGCCGGGACAGGTCCCAGATACGCAGTATTTT CASSRPGQVPDTQYF
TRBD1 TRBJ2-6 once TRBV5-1 TGCGCCAGCAGGACGGACAGGGGGCAGAGCTCTGGGGCCAACGTCCTGACTTTC CASRTDRGQSSGANVLTF
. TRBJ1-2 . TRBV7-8 TGTGCCAGCAGCTTAGGGCAGAACTATGGCTACACCTTC CASSLGQNYGYTF
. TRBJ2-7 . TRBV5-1 TGCGCCAGCAGCTTGACGGGATCGAGCTACGAGCAGTACTTC CASSLTGSSYEQYF
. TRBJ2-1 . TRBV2 TGTGCCAGCAGCTTCCAGGGCAATGAGCAGTTCTTC CASSFQGNEQFF
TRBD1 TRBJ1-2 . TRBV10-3 TGTGCCATCAGCCGACAGGGAGACGACTATGGCTACACCTTC CAISRQGDDYGYTF
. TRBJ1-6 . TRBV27 TGTGCCAGCAAAAATTGGGAGGGCCTATCGAACTCCTATAATTCACCCCTCCACTTT CASKNWEGLSNSYNSPLHF
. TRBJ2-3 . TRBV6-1 TGTGCCAGCAGTGAAACTTACACAGATACGCAGTATTTT CASSETYTDTQYF
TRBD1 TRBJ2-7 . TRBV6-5 TGTGCCAGACAGGGGGACTACGAGCAGTACTTC CARQGDYEQYF
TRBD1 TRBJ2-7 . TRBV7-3 TGTGCCAGCAGCTTAAATGGTGGACAGGGTGCGCAGTACTTC CASSLNGGQGAQYF
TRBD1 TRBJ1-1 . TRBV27 TGTGCCAGCAGTTTGGGGCCTGGGACAGGGGCGGACACTGAAGCTTTCTTT CASSLGPGTGADTEAFF
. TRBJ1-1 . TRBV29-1 TGCAGCGTTGGTTCCGGGAACACTGAAGCTTTCTTT CSVGSGNTEAFF
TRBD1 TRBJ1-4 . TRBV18 TGTGCCAGCTCACCCGGGGTAGGGGGCGACGAAAAACTGTTTTTT CASSPGVGGDEKLFF
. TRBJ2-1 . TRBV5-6 TGTGCCAGCAGCTCGAGGGGAGGCGTGGGTGAGCAGTTCTTC CASSSRGGVGEQFF
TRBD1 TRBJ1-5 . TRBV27 TGTGCCAGCAGGCAGGGGGCCGGCAATCAGCCCCAGCATTTT CASRQGAGNQPQHF
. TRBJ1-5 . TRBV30 TGTGCCTGGGACAGAAGCAATCAGCCCCAGCATTTT CAWDRSNQPQHF
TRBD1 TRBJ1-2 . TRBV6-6 TGTGCCAGCAGTAACCCAGGGACAGGGAACGGCTACACCTTC CASSNPGTGNGYTF
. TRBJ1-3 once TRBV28 TGTGCCAGCAGTCGTAGGAGCGACCAGGGAAACACCATATATTTT CASSRRSDQGNTIYF
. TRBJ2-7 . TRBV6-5 TGTGCCAGCAGTTCTGCCGGGACTCTGGGGGAGCAGTACTTC CASSSAGTLGEQYF
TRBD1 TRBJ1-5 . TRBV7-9 TGTGCCAGCAGCTCCGGGCCGGACAGGGCAAATCAGCCCCAGCATTTT CASSSGPDRANQPQHF
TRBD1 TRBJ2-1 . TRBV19 TGTGCCAGTAGTCCCAGACAGGGACCCTACAATGAGCAGTTCTTC CASSPRQGPYNEQFF
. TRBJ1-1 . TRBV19 TGTGCCAGTAGTATCGTCGGGGGGCTAGGGACTGAAGCTTTCTTT CASSIVGGLGTEAFF
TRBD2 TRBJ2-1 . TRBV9 TGTGCCAGCAGCCCAGAGGGGGTAGCGGGGCCCTCCTACAATGAGCAGTTCTTC CASSPEGVAGPSYNEQFF
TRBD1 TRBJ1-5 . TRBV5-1 TGCGCCAGCAGCTTGGGGGACAGAGATCAGCCCCAGCATTTT CASSLGDRDQPQHF
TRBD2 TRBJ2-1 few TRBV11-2 TGTGCCAGCAGCAACGGGGGGGAGGGCCCCTACAATGAGCAGTTCTTC CASSNGGEGPYNEQFF
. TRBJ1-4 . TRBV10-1 TGCGCCACCTGCCCTTACAGAAAAGGTAATGAAAAACTGTTTTTT CATCPYRKGNEKLFF
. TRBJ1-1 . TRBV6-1 TGTGCCAGCCGGGAAGGGCCGATCACTGAAGCTTTCTTT CASREGPITEAFF
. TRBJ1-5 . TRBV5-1 TGCGCCAGCAGCTTGTTCCGGCCAGGTGATCAGCCCCAGCATTTT CASSLFRPGDQPQHF
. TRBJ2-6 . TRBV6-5 TGTGCCAGCAGTTTAACAGGCGCTGGGGCCAACGTCCTGACTTTC CASSLTGAGANVLTF
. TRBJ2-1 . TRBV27 TGTGCCAGCAGTTCGCTCGTGCGGGCGAATGAGCAGTTCTTC CASSSLVRANEQFF
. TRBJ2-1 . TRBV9 TGTGCCAGCAGCGTAATCTCTGAGGGAGGCTACAATGAGCAGTTCTTC CASSVISEGGYNEQFF
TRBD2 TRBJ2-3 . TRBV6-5 TGTGCCAGCAGCCTCGGACTAGCGGTCACAGATACGCAGTATTTT CASSLGLAVTDTQYF
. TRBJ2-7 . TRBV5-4 TGTGCCAGCAGCACAGACCGGTCCTACGAGCAGTACTTC CASSTDRSYEQYF
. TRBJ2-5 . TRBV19 TGTGCCAGTAGTATCCCCCTAGGGACCCAGTACTTC CASSIPLGTQYF
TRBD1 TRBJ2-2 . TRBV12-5 TGTGCTAGTGGAGCTGACAGGGGGTCTACCGGGGAGCTGTTTTTT CASGADRGSTGELFF
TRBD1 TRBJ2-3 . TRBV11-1 TGTGCCAGCAGCTCCCGGACAGGGGGCCCCACAGATACGCAGTATTTT CASSSRTGGPTDTQYF
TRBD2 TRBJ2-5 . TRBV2 TGTGCCAGCAGTGAGGCGGGAGGGTTTTTGGAGACCCAGTACTTC CASSEAGGFLETQYF
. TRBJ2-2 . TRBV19 TGTGCCAGTAGTGCGGACAGCTACACCGGGGAGCTGTTTTTT CASSADSYTGELFF
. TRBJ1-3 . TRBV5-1 TGCGCCAGCAGCTTGGAAGGGGTCTCTGGAAACACCATATATTTT CASSLEGVSGNTIYF
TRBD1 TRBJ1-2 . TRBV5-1 TGCGCCAGCAGCTCAACCCCCGGGACAGGGGCATCATTCGGCTACACCTTC CASSSTPGTGASFGYTF
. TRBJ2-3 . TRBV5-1 TGCGCCAGCAGCTTGCCGAGTTCGGATACGCAGTATTTT CASSLPSSDTQYF
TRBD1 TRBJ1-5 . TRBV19 TGTGCCAGTAGAGACAGGGGCGATCAGCCCCAGCATTTT CASRDRGDQPQHF
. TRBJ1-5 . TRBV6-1 TGTGCCAGCAGTGCACGACAGGTGGATCAGCCCCAGCATTTT CASSARQVDQPQHF
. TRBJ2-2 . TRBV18 TGTGCCAGCTCGACAGCACAAAACACCGGGGAGCTGTTTTTT CASSTAQNTGELFF
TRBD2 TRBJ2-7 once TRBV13 TGTGCCAGCAGCTTAGGGAGCGGGAGAGCTCTTGAGCAGTACTTC CASSLGSGRALEQYF
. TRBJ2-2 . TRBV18 TGTGCCAGCTCACCAAGTCCGGGTGCGGACACCGGGGAGCTGTTTTTT CASSPSPGADTGELFF
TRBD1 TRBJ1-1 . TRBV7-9 TGTGCCAGCAGCTTAGGGACAGGGGTTAACACTGAAGCTTTCTTT CASSLGTGVNTEAFF